This entry lists 5 T cell receptor beta chains sequenced from one sample in a study of T cells in localized non-small cell lung cancer. Generated by immunoSEQ multiplex PCR, the TCRdb table keeps only in-frame clones and is missing some. The sample lists 25,000 or so clones, approximately 86% occurring once. Sequenced here: peripheral blood, sampled before any cancer treatment. These receptors originate from a female donor aged 60 or older with stage I lung adenocarcinoma.

This clone was seen a few times. The rearrangement joins TRBV5-1 to TRBJ1-6; TRBD1 might be the D (5 bases). The germline CDR1 and CDR2 sequences are SGHRS and YFSETQ. Trimming removed 0 bases at V and 15 bases at J, with 13 bases between. The CDR3 runs 13 residues. For the CDR3, the DNA is TGCGCCAGCAGCTTGGAGGGACTCGTGCTCCTCCACTTT. Protein sequence: CASSLEGLVLLHF.

This clone showed up just a few times. The chain is built from TRBV5-1 and TRBJ1-4; 11 bases are shared with TRBD1. Germline V gives CDR1 SGHRS, CDR2 YFSETQ. The CDR3 is made up of 14 amino acids. The V segment lost 4 bases and the J segment 7 bases; nucleotides outside the gene matches: 3. The CDR3, as DNA: TGCGCCAGCAGCCCCGGACAGGGGGCTGAAAAACTGTTTTTT. Protein: CASSPGQGAEKLFF.

The chain carries TRBV14 and TRBJ2-7; TRBD1 agrees at 11 bases. The CDR3 runs to 13 residues. V shed 8 bases, J shed 6 bases, and the junction held 6 bases outside the gene matches. Germline CDR1 reads SGHDN; CDR2 reads FVKESK. In DNA, the CDR3 is TGTGCCAGCCTTACGGACAGGGGGCTCGAGCAGTACTTC. Its translation: CASLTDRGLEQYF.

The gene calls are TRBV29-1 and TRBJ2-1; 9 bases line up with TRBD2. This CDR3 comprises 17 residues. Trimming at V came to 3 bases and at J to 0 bases, leaving 9 bases not matched to a gene. CDR1 SQVTM and CDR2 ANQGSEA come from the germline V gene. CDR3 coding DNA: TGCAGCGTTGACGGGGCGGGGGGGCCTTTCTCCTACAATGAGCAGTTCTTC. This encodes CSVDGAGGPFSYNEQFF.

V usage is TRBV5-1 and J usage is TRBJ2-3, with 8 nucleotides matching TRBD2. CDR1 is SGHRS and CDR2 is YFSETQ in the germline V gene. CDR3 length: 17 amino acids. V gave up 0 bases and J gave up 4 bases; unmatched junction bases: 10. The CDR3 nucleotides are TGCGCCAGCAGCTTGGCCGTAAGCGGGAGTGTAGCAGATACGCAGTATTTT. Translating it yields CASSLAVSGSVADTQYF.